This T cell receptor beta chain was captured in a study of CD8 T cells in ankylosing spondylitis. A note on this clonotype: As yet, its antigen is unknown.

TCRdb processed the 5' RACE reads anew with MiXCR; each CDR3 protein has one entry. The table records about 350,000 distinct CDR3 sequences, roughly 20% of them present only once. Study-level results: Disease-linked clones were reportedly significantly enriched in matched ankylosing spondylitis synovial fluid.

This CDR3 comprises 17 residues. Germline V CDR1 and CDR2: LGHDT, YNNKEL (reference sequence). Trimming cost V 0 bases and J 5 bases; bases outside gene matches: 6. This sequence originates from a male donor with ankylosing spondylitis or in good health (not recorded which). The specimen was blood, either unsorted or a sorted T cell fraction (not recorded which). The chain carries TRBV3-1 and TRBJ2-3; 12 nucleotides match TRBD2. CDR3 sequence reads: CASSQELAGGRGDTQYF. The CDR3 bases are TGTGCCAGCAGCCAAGAACTAGCGGGGGGCCGGGGAGATACGCAGTATTTT.